This T cell receptor beta chain was captured by sequencing in a study of T cells after yellow fever vaccination. In this sample, this clonotype turned up many times. MiXCR, applied by TCRdb to the 5' RACE reads, yields one record per CDR3 protein. The sample yields some 220,000 distinct CDR3 sequences, about 3% seen once. CDR3 length: 13 residues. Trimming removed 4 bases from V and 1 base from J, with 8 bases in between. The V gene's germline CDR1 is SGHRS and CDR2 YFSETQ. The starting material was CD4+ T cells sorted from PBMCs, obtained 10 days after the yellow fever booster vaccination. V usage is TRBV5-1 and J usage is TRBJ2-5; D is undetermined. The clonotype originates from a man younger than 30 who received the YFV17D yellow fever vaccine. The CDR3 nucleotides read TGCGCCAGCAGCACCGCCTCCCAAGAGACCCAGTACTTC. Protein sequence: CASSTASQETQYF.